This T cell receptor (beta chain) originates from a study of blood T cell repertoires in COVID-19. Whole-study context: Whether acute or convalescent, the COVID-19 samples came from the United States, Italy and Spain. T cells, B-cell-depleted T cells, or PBMCs supplied cDNA or gDNA.

Germline V gives CDR1 MDHEN, CDR2 SYDVKM. V was pared by 3 bases and J by 4 bases, with 3 bases of the junction left unmatched. This CDR3 is built from 14 residues. Original data processing: How many nucleated cells were present was estimated from reference gene primer amplification. Repertoires were generated with immunoSEQ multiplex PCR, while TCRdb's copy carries only in-frame clones and drops some. From that table come the V and J calls and clone size; the DNA was used to work out D and trimming. The table has approximately 140,000 clones, 80% seen once. The TCR sequence derives from a man aged 55 to 69 with active or convalescent COVID-19. Sequenced sample: peripheral blood. The chain uses TRBV28 and TRBJ1-5, with 7 bases matching TRBD1. CDR3 sequence: CASSLGQRNQPQHF. The CDR3 nucleotides read TGTGCCAGCAGTTTGGGACAGCGTAATCAGCCCCAGCATTTT.